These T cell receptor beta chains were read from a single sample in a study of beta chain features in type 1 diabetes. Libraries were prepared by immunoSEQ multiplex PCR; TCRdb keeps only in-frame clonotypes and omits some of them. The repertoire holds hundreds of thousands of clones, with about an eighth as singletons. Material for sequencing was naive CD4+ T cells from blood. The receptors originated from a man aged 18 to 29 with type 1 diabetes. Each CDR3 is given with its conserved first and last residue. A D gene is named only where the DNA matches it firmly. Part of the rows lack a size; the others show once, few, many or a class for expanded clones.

DNA: TGTGCCAGCAGTCGGACAAGCCTCACAGATACGCAGTATTTT; CDR3: CASSRTSLTDTQYF; size: -; length: 14; V: TRBV28; J: TRBJ2-3; D: -
DNA: TGTGCCAGCAGCTTGACTAGTCCCTACGAGCAGTACTTC; CDR3: CASSLTSPYEQYF; size: few; length: 13; V: TRBV7-2; J: TRBJ2-7; D: -
DNA: TGTGCCAGCAGCCGGGGACTAGCGGACACAGATACGCAGTATTTT; CDR3: CASSRGLADTDTQYF; size: few; length: 15; V: TRBV11-2; J: TRBJ2-3; D: TRBD2
DNA: TGCGCCAGCAGATGGACAGGGTGGGACACTGAAGCTTTCTTT; CDR3: CASRWTGWDTEAFF; size: -; length: 14; V: TRBV10-2; J: TRBJ1-1; D: TRBD1
DNA: TGTGCCATCAGCACGGGGACAGCCAGCAATCAGCCCCAGCATTTT; CDR3: CAISTGTASNQPQHF; size: few; length: 15; V: TRBV10-3; J: TRBJ1-5; D: TRBD1
DNA: TGTGCCAGCTCAACAAGGAACCGGGACAGTGGACAGCCCCAGCATTTT; CDR3: CASSTRNRDSGQPQHF; size: -; length: 16; V: TRBV18; J: TRBJ1-5; D: TRBD1
DNA: TGTGCCAGCAGCTTGAGGGGTAGGCGACGGACGGGGGCCAACGTCCTGACTTTC; CDR3: CASSLRGRRRTGANVLTF; size: few; length: 18; V: TRBV5-4; J: TRBJ2-6; D: -
DNA: TGCGCCAGCAGCTTGGATCTCGCTAGCACAGATACGCAGTATTTT; CDR3: CASSLDLASTDTQYF; size: -; length: 15; V: TRBV5-1; J: TRBJ2-3; D: -
DNA: TGTGCCAGTAGTCCTCGACAGCTCCCTACCTATGGCTACACCTTC; CDR3: CASSPRQLPTYGYTF; size: few; length: 15; V: TRBV19; J: TRBJ1-2; D: -
DNA: TGTGCCAGTAGTTGGACTCCTACCTCTGGGGCCAACGTCCTGACTTTC; CDR3: CASSWTPTSGANVLTF; size: -; length: 16; V: TRBV19; J: TRBJ2-6; D: -
DNA: TGTGCCAGCAGTTTGCTACAGGGGGCGAGGACCGGGGAGCTGTTTTTT; CDR3: CASSLLQGARTGELFF; size: -; length: 16; V: TRBV28; J: TRBJ2-2; D: TRBD1
DNA: TGTGCCAGCAGCACGGAGGGCCGCGGCACTGAAGCTTTCTTT; CDR3: CASSTEGRGTEAFF; size: -; length: 14; V: TRBV27; J: TRBJ1-1; D: -
DNA: TGCAGCGTTGAACCCTCCCTAGCTAGCACAGATACGCAGTATTTT; CDR3: CSVEPSLASTDTQYF; size: few; length: 15; V: TRBV29-1; J: TRBJ2-3; D: -
DNA: TGTGCCAGCAGCTTAGGGATTGCATTGGATGGCTACACCTTC; CDR3: CASSLGIALDGYTF; size: -; length: 14; V: TRBV7-2; J: TRBJ1-2; D: -
DNA: TGTGCCAGCAGCCCCCGGACAGGAGACACCGGGGAGCTGTTTTTT; CDR3: CASSPRTGDTGELFF; size: few; length: 15; V: TRBV11-3; J: TRBJ2-2; D: TRBD1
DNA: TGCGCCAGCAGCCAAAGGGAGTTATACACAGATACGCAGTATTTT; CDR3: CASSQRELYTDTQYF; size: few; length: 15; V: TRBV4-1; J: TRBJ2-3; D: -
DNA: TGTGCCAGTAGTCGGGACAGGGAAGGGACTGAAGCTTTCTTT; CDR3: CASSRDREGTEAFF; size: few; length: 14; V: TRBV19; J: TRBJ1-1; D: TRBD1
DNA: TGCGCCAGCAGTCAGACAGGGGGTAATGAAAAACTGTTTTTT; CDR3: CASSQTGGNEKLFF; size: -; length: 14; V: TRBV4-1; J: TRBJ1-4; D: TRBD1
DNA: TGCAGCGTTAGCTACAGGTTCCTGAACACTGAAGCTTTCTTT; CDR3: CSVSYRFLNTEAFF; size: -; length: 14; V: TRBV29-1; J: TRBJ1-1; D: -
DNA: TGTGCCAGCAGGGGTGCGGGGGATCATGTGCGAGCTTTCTTT; CDR3: CASRGAGDHVRAFF; size: -; length: 14; V: TRBV7-9; J: TRBJ1-1; D: -
DNA: TGTGCCAGCAGCCCCGGGACAGGGAGGATAGGAGGGGCCAACGTCCTGACTTTC; CDR3: CASSPGTGRIGGANVLTF; size: -; length: 18; V: TRBV7-9; J: TRBJ2-6; D: TRBD1
DNA: TGTGCCAGCAGCTTAGGGCAGCCTCAGAACACTGAAGCTTTCTTT; CDR3: CASSLGQPQNTEAFF; size: once; length: 15; V: TRBV11-2; J: TRBJ1-1; D: -
DNA: TGCAGCGTGGCAGGGGGGGCGAAGAATGCCTACAATGAGCAGTTCTTC; CDR3: CSVAGGAKNAYNEQFF; size: few; length: 16; V: TRBV29-1; J: TRBJ2-1; D: -
DNA: TGTGCCAGCACCTCCGTGGGGACTGGAAACACCATATATTTT; CDR3: CASTSVGTGNTIYF; size: -; length: 14; V: TRBV6-5; J: TRBJ1-3; D: -
DNA: TGCAGCGTGTCGTCAGGGAGGGTCGACCAGCCCCAGCATTTT; CDR3: CSVSSGRVDQPQHF; size: -; length: 14; V: TRBV29-1; J: TRBJ1-5; D: -
DNA: TGCGCCAGCAGCCTCCCTGGAAGCGATACGCAGTATTTT; CDR3: CASSLPGSDTQYF; size: -; length: 13; V: TRBV5-1; J: TRBJ2-3; D: -
DNA: TGTGCCTGGAGCCGGGACAGTGGAAACACCATATATTTT; CDR3: CAWSRDSGNTIYF; size: -; length: 13; V: TRBV30; J: TRBJ1-3; D: TRBD1
DNA: TGTGCCAGCAGCTTGCCAGGGGGCATCGGCCAAGAGACCCAGTACTTC; CDR3: CASSLPGGIGQETQYF; size: -; length: 16; V: TRBV7-9; J: TRBJ2-5; D: TRBD1
DNA: TGTGCCACCTTCGGGGGGCGGGGAGGTCCGGAGCAGTACTTC; CDR3: CATFGGRGGPEQYF; size: few; length: 14; V: TRBV6-5; J: TRBJ2-7; D: -
DNA: TGTGCCAGCAGTACCAGACCCTACGAGCAGTACTTC; CDR3: CASSTRPYEQYF; size: -; length: 12; V: TRBV6-5; J: TRBJ2-7; D: -
DNA: TGTGCCAGTAGTATTGGACAGGGAGAAACCTATGGCTACACCTTC; CDR3: CASSIGQGETYGYTF; size: few; length: 15; V: TRBV19; J: TRBJ1-2; D: TRBD1
DNA: TGTGCCTGGAGCGGGGCGGCGGGGGGGCCGAGTGAGCAGTTCTTC; CDR3: CAWSGAAGGPSEQFF; size: few; length: 15; V: TRBV30; J: TRBJ2-1; D: TRBD2
DNA: TGTGCCAGCTCACCTACCGCAGGGAACGGCTCCTACAATGAGCAGTTCTTC; CDR3: CASSPTAGNGSYNEQFF; size: -; length: 17; V: TRBV18; J: TRBJ2-1; D: -
DNA: TGTGCCAGCAGCCCCGGACAGTTTAGTGAGCAGTTCTTC; CDR3: CASSPGQFSEQFF; size: -; length: 13; V: TRBV25-1; J: TRBJ2-1; D: -
DNA: TGTGCCAGCATTGAGTATGGGTCCTACAATGAGCAGTTCTTC; CDR3: CASIEYGSYNEQFF; size: few; length: 14; V: TRBV28; J: TRBJ2-1; D: -
DNA: TGCGCCAGCAGCCAAGATAGAGCCAGAGATCAGCCCCAGCATTTT; CDR3: CASSQDRARDQPQHF; size: few; length: 15; V: TRBV4-1; J: TRBJ1-5; D: -
DNA: TGTGCCAGCAGCCGGACAGCGTGGGGCTACACCTTC; CDR3: CASSRTAWGYTF; size: few; length: 12; V: TRBV6-5; J: TRBJ1-2; D: -
DNA: TGTGCCATCGGTAGAGGCCCACGGGACGAGCAGTACTTC; CDR3: CAIGRGPRDEQYF; size: few; length: 13; V: TRBV10-3; J: TRBJ2-7; D: -
DNA: TGTGCCAGCTCACCCAGGAACACCGGGGAGCTGTTTTTT; CDR3: CASSPRNTGELFF; size: few; length: 13; V: TRBV18; J: TRBJ2-2; D: -
DNA: TGCGCCAGCAGCCAAGACGGGCTAGCGGGGGGGCAGGAGACCCAGTACTTC; CDR3: CASSQDGLAGGQETQYF; size: few; length: 17; V: TRBV4-1; J: TRBJ2-5; D: TRBD2
DNA: TGTGCCAGCAGTCCCGGGACCTCGGGACATGAGCAGTTCTTC; CDR3: CASSPGTSGHEQFF; size: once; length: 14; V: TRBV7-7; J: TRBJ2-1; D: -
DNA: TGTGCCAGCAGCCGCCCGGAGTGGTACCAAGAGACCCAGTACTTC; CDR3: CASSRPEWYQETQYF; size: few; length: 15; V: TRBV5-6; J: TRBJ2-5; D: -
DNA: TGTGCCAGCGGGACGCGCTTCGCTGAAGCTTTCTTT; CDR3: CASGTRFAEAFF; size: few; length: 12; V: TRBV11-1; J: TRBJ1-1; D: -
DNA: TGTGCCACCTGGGGGCTTGGGGCCAACGTCCTGACTTTC; CDR3: CATWGLGANVLTF; size: -; length: 13; V: TRBV6-5; J: TRBJ2-6; D: -
DNA: TGTGCCAGCAGCTTAGGGGGCGTGGGTAATCAGCCCCAGCATTTT; CDR3: CASSLGGVGNQPQHF; size: -; length: 15; V: TRBV7-9; J: TRBJ1-5; D: -
DNA: TGTGCCAGCAGTTCCCGAATAGAGGCCTCCTACGAGCAGTACTTC; CDR3: CASSSRIEASYEQYF; size: few; length: 15; V: TRBV28; J: TRBJ2-7; D: -
DNA: TGTGCCAGCAGCTCCTCACTCAATGAGCAGTTCTTC; CDR3: CASSSSLNEQFF; size: few; length: 12; V: TRBV7-9; J: TRBJ2-1; D: -
DNA: TGTGCCTGGAGTGTAACCCCACAGACGACTTTCTTT; CDR3: CAWSVTPQTTFF; size: few; length: 12; V: TRBV30; J: TRBJ1-1; D: -
DNA: TGTGCCAGCAGTTCCCTGGGGGGGGTCAATACGCAGTATTTT; CDR3: CASSSLGGVNTQYF; size: few; length: 14; V: TRBV27; J: TRBJ2-3; D: TRBD2
DNA: TGTGCCATCACGGCCGGGGGAGGGGACACTGAAGCTTTCTTT; CDR3: CAITAGGGDTEAFF; size: -; length: 14; V: TRBV10-3; J: TRBJ1-1; D: -